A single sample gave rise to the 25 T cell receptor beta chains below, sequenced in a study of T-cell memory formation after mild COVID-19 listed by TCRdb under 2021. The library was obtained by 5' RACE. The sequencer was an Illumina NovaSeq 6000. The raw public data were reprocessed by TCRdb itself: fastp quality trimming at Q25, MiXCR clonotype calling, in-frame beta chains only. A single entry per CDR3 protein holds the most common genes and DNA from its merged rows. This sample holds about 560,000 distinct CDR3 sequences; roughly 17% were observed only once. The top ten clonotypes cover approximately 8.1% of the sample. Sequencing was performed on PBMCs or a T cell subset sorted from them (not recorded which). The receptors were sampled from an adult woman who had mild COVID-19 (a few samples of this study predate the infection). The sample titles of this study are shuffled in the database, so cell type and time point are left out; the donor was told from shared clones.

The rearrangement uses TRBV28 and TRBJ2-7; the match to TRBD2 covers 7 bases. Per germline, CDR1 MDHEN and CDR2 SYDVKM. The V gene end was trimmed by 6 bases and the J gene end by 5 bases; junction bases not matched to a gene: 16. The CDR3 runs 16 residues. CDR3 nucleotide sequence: TGTGCCAGCAGCGTAGAGTTGGGCGGGAGCTACGACGAGCAGTACTTC. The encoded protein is CASSVELGGSYDEQYF.

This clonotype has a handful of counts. The DNA for the CDR3 is TGTGCCAGCAGCGAGGGGGACAGGGGGCGCTCCGAGCAGTACTTC. Translation gives CASSEGDRGRSEQYF. This chain links TRBV9 with TRBJ2-7, with TRBD1 matching over 12 bases. Trimming took 3 bases from V and 6 from J; bases not matched to a gene: 7. Germline assignment: CDR1 SGDLS and CDR2 YYNGEE. The CDR3 is 15 residues long.

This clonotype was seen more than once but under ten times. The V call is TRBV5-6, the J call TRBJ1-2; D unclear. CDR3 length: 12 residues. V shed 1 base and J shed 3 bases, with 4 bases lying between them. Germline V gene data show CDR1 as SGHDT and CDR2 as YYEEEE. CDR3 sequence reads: CASSLPHYGYTF. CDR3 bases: TGTGCCAGCAGCTTGCCTCACTATGGCTACACCTTC.

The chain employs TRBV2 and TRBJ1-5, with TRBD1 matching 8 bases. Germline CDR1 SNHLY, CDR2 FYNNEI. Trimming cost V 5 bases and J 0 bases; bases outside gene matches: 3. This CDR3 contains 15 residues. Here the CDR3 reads CASSQGQVSNQPQHF. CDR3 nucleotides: TGTGCCAGCAGTCAGGGACAGGTTAGCAATCAGCCCCAGCATTTT.

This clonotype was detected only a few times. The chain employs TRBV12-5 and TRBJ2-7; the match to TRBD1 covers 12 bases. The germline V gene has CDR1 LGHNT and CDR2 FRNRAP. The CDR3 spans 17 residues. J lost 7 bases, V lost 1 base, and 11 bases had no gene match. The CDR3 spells CASGLGGLGQGAREQYF. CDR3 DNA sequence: TGTGCTAGTGGTTTGGGGGGGCTGGGACAGGGGGCGCGAGAGCAGTACTTC.

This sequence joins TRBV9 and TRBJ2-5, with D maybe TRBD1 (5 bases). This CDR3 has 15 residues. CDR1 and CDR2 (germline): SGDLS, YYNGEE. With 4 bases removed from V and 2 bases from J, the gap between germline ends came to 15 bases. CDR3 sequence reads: CASSPRRALQETQYF. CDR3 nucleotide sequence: TGTGCCAGCAGCCCTCGCAGGGCGCTTCAAGAGACCCAGTACTTC.

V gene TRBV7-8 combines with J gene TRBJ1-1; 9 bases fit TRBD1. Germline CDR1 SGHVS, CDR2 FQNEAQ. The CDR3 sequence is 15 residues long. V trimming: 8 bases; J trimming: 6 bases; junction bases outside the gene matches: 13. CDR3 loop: CASFGRDRVLPEAFF. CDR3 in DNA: TGTGCCAGCTTCGGCCGGGACAGGGTCCTCCCTGAAGCTTTCTTT.

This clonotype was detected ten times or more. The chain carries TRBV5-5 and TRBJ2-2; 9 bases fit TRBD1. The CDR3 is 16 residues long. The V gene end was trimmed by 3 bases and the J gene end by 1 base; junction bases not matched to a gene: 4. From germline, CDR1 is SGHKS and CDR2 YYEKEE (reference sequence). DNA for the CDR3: TGTGCCAGCAGCTGGACAGGGGCCATGAACACCGGGGAGCTGTTTTTT. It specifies CASSWTGAMNTGELFF.

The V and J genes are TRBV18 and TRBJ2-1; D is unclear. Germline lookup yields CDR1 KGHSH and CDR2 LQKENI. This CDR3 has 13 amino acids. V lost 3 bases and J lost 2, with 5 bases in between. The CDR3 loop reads CASSPSPYNEQFF. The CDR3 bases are TGTGCCAGCTCACCGAGTCCCTACAATGAGCAGTTCTTC.

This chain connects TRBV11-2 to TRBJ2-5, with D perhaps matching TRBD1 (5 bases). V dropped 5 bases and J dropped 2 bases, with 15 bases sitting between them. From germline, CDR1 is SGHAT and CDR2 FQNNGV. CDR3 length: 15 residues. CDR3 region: CASSTGHGLQETQYF. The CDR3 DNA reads TGTGCCAGCAGCACCGGACATGGGTTACAAGAGACCCAGTACTTC. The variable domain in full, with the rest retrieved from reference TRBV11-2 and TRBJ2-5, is EAGVAQSPRYKIIEKRQSVAFWCNPISGHATLYWYQQILGQGPKLLIQFQNNGVVDDSQLPKDRFSAERLKGVDSTLKIQPAKLEDSAVYLCASSTGHGLQETQYFGPGTRLLVL.

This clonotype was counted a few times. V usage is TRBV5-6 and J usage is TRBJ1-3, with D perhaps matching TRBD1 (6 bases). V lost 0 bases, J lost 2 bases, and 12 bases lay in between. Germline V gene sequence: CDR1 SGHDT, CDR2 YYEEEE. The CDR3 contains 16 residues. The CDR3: CASSLDGRGAGNTIYF. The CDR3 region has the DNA TGTGCCAGCAGCTTGGATGGCAGGGGAGCTGGAAACACCATATATTTT.

The CDR3 sequence is CASSSLREAFF. The CDR3 DNA reads TGTGCCAGCAGCTCATTGCGTGAAGCTTTCTTT. The rearrangement links TRBV7-9 to TRBJ1-1; D not resolved. Deletions cut 4 bases from V and 7 bases from J, with 7 bases between. The germline gives CDR1 SEHNR, CDR2 FQNEAQ (reference sequence). This CDR3 is built from 11 residues.

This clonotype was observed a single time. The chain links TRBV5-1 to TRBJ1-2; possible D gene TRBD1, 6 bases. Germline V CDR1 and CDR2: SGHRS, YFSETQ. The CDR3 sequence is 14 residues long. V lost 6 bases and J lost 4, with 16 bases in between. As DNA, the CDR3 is TGCGCCAGCACAGGGGATTACATGGCCTATGGCTACACCTTC. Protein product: CASTGDYMAYGYTF.

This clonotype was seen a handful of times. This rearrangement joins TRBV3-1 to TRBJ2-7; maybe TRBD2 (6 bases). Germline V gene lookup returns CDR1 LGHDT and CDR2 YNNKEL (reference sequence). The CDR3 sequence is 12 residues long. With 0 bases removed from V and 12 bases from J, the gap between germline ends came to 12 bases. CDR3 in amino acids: CASSQEGGETYF. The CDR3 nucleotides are TGTGCCAGCAGCCAAGAGGGCGGGGAGACGTACTTC.

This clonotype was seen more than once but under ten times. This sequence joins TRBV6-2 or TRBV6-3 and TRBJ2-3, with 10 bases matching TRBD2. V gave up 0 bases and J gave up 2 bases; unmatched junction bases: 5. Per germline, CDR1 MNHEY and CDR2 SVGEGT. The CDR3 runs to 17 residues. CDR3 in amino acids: CASSYSASGSVTDTQYF. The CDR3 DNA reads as TGTGCCAGCAGTTACTCGGCTAGCGGGAGTGTCACAGATACGCAGTATTTT.

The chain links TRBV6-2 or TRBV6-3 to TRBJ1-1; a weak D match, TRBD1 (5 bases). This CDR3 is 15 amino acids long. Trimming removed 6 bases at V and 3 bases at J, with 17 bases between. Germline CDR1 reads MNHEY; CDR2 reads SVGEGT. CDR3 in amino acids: CASRGRDRVHTEAFF. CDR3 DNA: TGTGCCAGCAGGGGACGCGACCGGGTACACACTGAAGCTTTCTTT.

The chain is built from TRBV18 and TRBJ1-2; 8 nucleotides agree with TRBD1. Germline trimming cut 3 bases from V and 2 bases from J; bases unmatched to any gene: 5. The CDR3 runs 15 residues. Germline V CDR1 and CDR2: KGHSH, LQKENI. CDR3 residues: CASSPFSGGNYGYTF. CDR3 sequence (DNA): TGTGCCAGCTCACCCTTTTCAGGGGGCAACTATGGCTACACCTTC.

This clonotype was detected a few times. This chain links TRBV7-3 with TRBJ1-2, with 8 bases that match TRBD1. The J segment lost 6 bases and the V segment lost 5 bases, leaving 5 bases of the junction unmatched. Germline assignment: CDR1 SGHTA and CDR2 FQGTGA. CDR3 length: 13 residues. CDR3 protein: CASSLRQGNGYTF. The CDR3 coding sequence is TGTGCCAGCAGCCTCCGACAGGGGAATGGCTACACCTTC. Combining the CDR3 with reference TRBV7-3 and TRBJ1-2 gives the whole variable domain GAGVSQTPSNKVTEKGKYVELRCDPISGHTALYWYRQSLGQGPEFLIYFQGTGAADDSGLPNDRFFAVRPEGSVSTLKIQRTERGDSAVYLCASSLRQGNGYTFGSGTRLTVV.

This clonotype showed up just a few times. The CDR3 region is CASRPGLLTDTQYF. The CDR3 nucleotides read TGTGCCAGCAGACCGGGATTGCTCACAGATACGCAGTATTTT. The genes are TRBV27 and TRBJ2-3, with D perhaps matching TRBD2 (5 bases). CDR3 length equals 14 residues. The ends were cut back, 6 bases at V and 2 bases at J, with 12 bases in the middle. CDR1 is MNHEY, CDR2 SMNVEV, per germline (reference sequence).

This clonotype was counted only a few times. CDR3 in amino acids: CASSLEWGNGAFF. The CDR3, as DNA: TGTGCCAGCAGCTTAGAGTGGGGGAACGGGGCTTTCTTT. The rearrangement links TRBV11-2 to TRBJ1-1, with D possibly being TRBD1 (5 bases). The V gene's germline CDR1 is SGHAT and CDR2 FQNNGV. Trimming shortened V by 0 bases and J by 11 bases, and 13 bases separated the two germline ends. The length of the CDR3 is 13 residues.

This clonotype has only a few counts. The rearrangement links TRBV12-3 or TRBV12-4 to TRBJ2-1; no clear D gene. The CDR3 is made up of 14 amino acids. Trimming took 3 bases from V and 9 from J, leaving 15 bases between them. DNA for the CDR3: TGTGCCAGCAGTTTTCGCGGTGACCCGGGTGAGCAGTTCTTC. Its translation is CASSFRGDPGEQFF.

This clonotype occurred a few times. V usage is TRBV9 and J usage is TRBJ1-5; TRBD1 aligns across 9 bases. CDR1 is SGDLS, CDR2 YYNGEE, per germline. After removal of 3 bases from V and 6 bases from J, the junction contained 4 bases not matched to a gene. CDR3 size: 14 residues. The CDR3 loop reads CASSEGQGSQPQHF. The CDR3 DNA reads TGTGCCAGCAGCGAGGGACAGGGCAGTCAGCCCCAGCATTTT.

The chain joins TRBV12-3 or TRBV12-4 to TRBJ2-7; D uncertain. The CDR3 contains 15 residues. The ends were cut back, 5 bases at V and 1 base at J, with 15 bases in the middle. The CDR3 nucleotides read TGTGCCAGCAGTCCTGCACCTGGGCCTTCCTACGAGCAGTACTTC. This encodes CASSPAPGPSYEQYF.

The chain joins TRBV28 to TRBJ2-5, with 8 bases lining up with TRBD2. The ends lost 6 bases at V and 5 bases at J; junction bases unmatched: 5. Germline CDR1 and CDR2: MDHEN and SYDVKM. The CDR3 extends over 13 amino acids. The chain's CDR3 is CASRSGGDETQYF. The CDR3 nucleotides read TGTGCCAGCAGGTCCGGGGGGGATGAGACCCAGTACTTC.

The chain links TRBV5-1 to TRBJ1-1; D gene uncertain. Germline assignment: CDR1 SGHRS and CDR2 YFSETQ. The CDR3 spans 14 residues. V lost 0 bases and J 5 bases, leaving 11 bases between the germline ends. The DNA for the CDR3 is TGCGCCAGCAGCTTGGAACCACAGCCAACTGAAGCTTTCTTT. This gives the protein CASSLEPQPTEAFF.